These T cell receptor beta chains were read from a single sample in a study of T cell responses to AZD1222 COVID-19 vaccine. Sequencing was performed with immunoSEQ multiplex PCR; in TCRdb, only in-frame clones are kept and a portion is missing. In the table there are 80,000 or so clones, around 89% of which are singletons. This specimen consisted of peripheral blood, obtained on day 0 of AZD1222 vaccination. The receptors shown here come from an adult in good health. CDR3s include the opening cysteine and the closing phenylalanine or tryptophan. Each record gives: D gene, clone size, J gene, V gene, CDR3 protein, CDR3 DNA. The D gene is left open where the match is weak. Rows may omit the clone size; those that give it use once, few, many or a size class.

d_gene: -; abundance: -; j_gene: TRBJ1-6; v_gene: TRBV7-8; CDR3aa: CASSLQGTHVNNSPLHF; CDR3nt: TGTGCCAGCAGCTTACAGGGGACCCACGTGAATAATTCACCCCTCCACTTT
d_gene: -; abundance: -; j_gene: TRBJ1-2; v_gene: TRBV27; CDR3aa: CASSLGGKMAMDYTF; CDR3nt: TGTGCCAGCAGTTTGGGGGGGAAAATGGCAATGGACTACACCTTC
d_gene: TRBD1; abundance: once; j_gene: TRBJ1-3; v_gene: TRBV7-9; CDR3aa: CASSLDRGSGNTIYF; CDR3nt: TGTGCCAGCAGCCTAGACAGGGGATCTGGAAACACCATATATTTT
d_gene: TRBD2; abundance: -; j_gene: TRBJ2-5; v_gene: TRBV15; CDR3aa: CATSISGGLQYF; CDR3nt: TGTGCCACCAGCATCAGCGGGGGGCTCCAGTACTTC
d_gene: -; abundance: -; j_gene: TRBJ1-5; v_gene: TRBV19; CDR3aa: CASRPDRPHQPQHF; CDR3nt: TGTGCCAGTAGACCTGACCGTCCCCATCAGCCCCAGCATTTT
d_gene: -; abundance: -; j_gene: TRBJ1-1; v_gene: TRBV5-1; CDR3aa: CASSLEFQLGAFF; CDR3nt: TGCGCCAGCAGCTTGGAGTTTCAGCTTGGGGCTTTCTTT
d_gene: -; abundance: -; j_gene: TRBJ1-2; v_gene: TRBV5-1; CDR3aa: CASSFPRGPSDGYTF; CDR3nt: TGCGCCAGCAGCTTTCCCAGGGGACCCTCTGATGGCTACACCTTC
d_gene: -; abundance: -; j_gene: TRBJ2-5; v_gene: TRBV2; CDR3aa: CASDLAEIQETQYF; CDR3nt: TGTGCCAGCGACTTAGCGGAGATCCAAGAGACCCAGTACTTC
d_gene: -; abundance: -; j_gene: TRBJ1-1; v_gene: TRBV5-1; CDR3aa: CASSLFLSKNTEAFF; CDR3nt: TGCGCCAGCAGCTTGTTCCTATCCAAGAACACTGAAGCTTTCTTT
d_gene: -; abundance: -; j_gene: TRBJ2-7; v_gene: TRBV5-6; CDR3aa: CASSLGEWVSYEQYF; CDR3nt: TGTGCCAGCAGCTTGGGCGAATGGGTCTCCTACGAGCAGTACTTC
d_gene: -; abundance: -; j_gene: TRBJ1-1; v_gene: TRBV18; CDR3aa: CASSPLQPNTEAFF; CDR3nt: TGTGCCAGCTCACCTCTCCAGCCGAACACTGAAGCTTTCTTT
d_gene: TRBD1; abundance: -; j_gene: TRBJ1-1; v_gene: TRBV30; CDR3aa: CAWSAGQGNTEAFF; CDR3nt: TGTGCCTGGAGTGCGGGACAGGGGAACACTGAAGCTTTCTTT
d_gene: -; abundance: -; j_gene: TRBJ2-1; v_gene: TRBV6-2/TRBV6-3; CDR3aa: CASSYSSYNEQFF; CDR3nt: TGTGCCAGCAGTTACTCTTCCTACAATGAGCAGTTCTTC
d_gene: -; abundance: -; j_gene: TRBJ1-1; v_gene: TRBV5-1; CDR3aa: CASSSGGMNTEAFF; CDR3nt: TGCGCCAGCAGCTCCGGGGGGATGAACACTGAAGCTTTCTTT